The T cell receptor (beta chain) described here comes from a study of blood T cells in healthy people across ages. It was with a sample-barcoded 5' primer and a J-beta primer mix that a second PCR of about 6 to 12 cycles was run. Each cDNA was tagged by a template-switch adaptor containing 12 random nucleotides. Each CDR3 protein is one row after TCRdb ran MiXCR on the 5' RACE reads. The sample shows 1.2 million to 1.5 million distinct CDR3 sequences, around 59% of them seen only once. The CDR3 is made up of 15 amino acids. The germline CDR1 and CDR2 sequences are MNHEY and SMNVEV (reference sequence).

This TCR was sampled from a man between 18 and 29 years old in good health. V gene TRBV27 combines with J gene TRBJ2-4; D is tentatively TRBD1 or TRBD2 (6 bases each). The tail of the sequence fits TRBJ2-7 better, so the J call may be wrong. Sequencing was performed on blood. DNA for the CDR3: TGTGCCAGCAGTCCCAGGGCGGGGACATCCTACGAGCAGTACTTC. This sequence encodes CASSPRAGTSYEQYF.